This T cell receptor (beta chain) was obtained from a study of molecular identifiers for immune sequencing clone quantification. Study-wide context: For replicates, RNA isolated from roughly 20,000 or 100,000 naive CD8 cells was divided into five portions, of which four were sequenced. Study outcomes and limitations: Beyond 20 RNA copies, clones held over 97% of effector molecules, compared with under 1% in naive cells. Clone sizes that are highly expanded could be underestimated when identical TCR molecules share a barcode.

TCRdb reprocessed the PCR reads with MiXCR, giving one entry per CDR3 protein. This table has tens of thousands of distinct CDR3 sequences, about 18% appearing once. Based on a CD8+CD4-CCR7+CD45RA+ profile, naive CD8 T cells were sorted. This clonotype was observed a few times. Its antigen is undetermined. From germline, CDR1 is MDHEN and CDR2 SYDVKM. The V and J ends lost 3 bases and 8 bases respectively, with 14 bases between them. The CDR3 runs to 14 residues. V and J are TRBV28 and TRBJ2-1; D gene unclear. This receptor was taken from a human donor in good health. Some libraries in this study had Jurkat cell RNA spiked in. Material for sequencing was naive CD8+ T cells from blood, with Jurkat cell RNA spiked in. Subset reported: FACS-sorted CD8+CD4-CCR7+CD45RA+ naive T cells. The CDR3 DNA reads as TGTGCCAGCAGTTTTGGATCCGGAGTCGATGAGCAGTTCTTC. This codes for CASSFGSGVDEQFF. The entire variable domain, with the rest obtained from reference TRBV28 and TRBJ2-1, is as follows: DVKVTQSSRYLVKRTGEKVFLECVQDMDHENMFWYRQDPGLGLRLIYFSYDVKMKEKGDIPEGYSVSREKKERFSLILESASTNQTSMYLCASSFGSGVDEQFFGPGTRLTVL.